This T cell receptor beta chain was identified in a study of CD8 T cell repertoires and HIV-1 epitope variants. As for the study in general: Separate wells received one of Twenty-five Gag or Nef variant peptides. Controls were a CMV, EBV and flu peptide pool, Ebola AY9 negative control, and no-peptide well. An approximately 10-day culture received IL-2, IL-7 and IL-15 on days 3 and 7. The study's findings and limits: Under 10 antigen-specific TCR beta clonotypes were found; about 6 seemed cross-reactive to variants.

The trim removed 1 base at V and 7 bases at J, leaving 2 bases unmatched. The CDR3 covers 13 residues. Germline V gene data show CDR1 as SEHNR and CDR2 as FQNEAQ (reference sequence). This clone showed up just a few times. Its antigen remains unknown. Measured with immunoSEQ multiplex PCR; TCRdb has only the in-frame clones, and not every one. The repertoire includes approximately 6,000 clones, roughly 64% of them detected once, and approximately 44% sits in the top ten. The V and J genes are TRBV7-9 and TRBJ1-2, with 8 bases identical to TRBD1. This TCR was sampled from a male donor with HIV. The sequenced sample was cultured CD8+ T cells derived from PBMCs. DNA of the CDR3: TGTGCCAGCAGCTTAGGCGGACAGGGTGGCTACACCTTC. Translation: CASSLGGQGGYTF.